What follows describes a single TCR beta chain. Its antigen is unknown. This sample was taken from a study of OX40 agonist ivuxolimab in advanced cancers. Across the study: Each patient was given ivuxolimab into a vein every 2 weeks, at 0.01 to 10 mg/kg. Enrollees could have had prior anti-PD-1, anti-PD-L1 or anti-CTLA-4 therapy, which 30% to 50% had received. Regarding the study as a whole: Relative to CD4+, CD8+ T cells held more expanded clones on average.

Produced via immunoSEQ multiplex PCR; TCRdb's table is partial and in-frame only. The sample records 55,000 to 65,000 clones, roughly 84% being singletons. Germline V gene data show CDR1 as KGHSH and CDR2 as LQKENI. Trimming removed 5 bases from V and 0 bases from J, with 14 bases in between. The CDR3 totals 16 residues. The source material was CD4+ or CD8+ T cells sorted from blood, sampled in a trial of the OX40 agonist ivuxolimab. The J gene is TRBJ2-1, the V gene TRBV18; D gene ambiguous. The receptor was isolated from an adult with an advanced solid tumor such as melanoma, head and neck, liver or kidney cancer. The CDR3 spells CASSSNPVSSYNEQFF. The CDR3 region has the DNA TGTGCCAGCTCATCCAACCCCGTTAGCTCCTACAATGAGCAGTTCTTC.